This T cell receptor beta chain was found in a study of T-cell reconstitution after alpha-beta-depleted transplantation in children. Trimming left V 6 bases short and J 0 bases short, with 12 bases between. The CDR3 extends over 14 amino acids. The germline V gene encodes CDR1 SGHRS and CDR2 YFSETQ. Unique molecular identifiers were incorporated into the prepared TCRbeta library. MiXCR, applied by TCRdb to the PCR reads, yields one record per CDR3 protein. Of some 490,000 distinct CDR3 sequences in the sample, under 15% were seen once. The chain combines TRBV5-1 with TRBJ1-1, with TRBD1 as a possible D gene (6 bases). This sequence originates from a human donor who donated a stem cell graft to a child with combined immunodeficiency. Sample: PBMCs from the stem cell graft donor, taken from the stem cell graft. For the CDR3, the DNA is TGCGCCAGCACCGAAGGACAGATGAACACTGAAGCTTTCTTT. Its protein is CASTEGQMNTEAFF.